Following are 19 T cell receptor beta chains from one sample sequenced in a study of T cells in Graves' hyperthyroidism and ophthalmopathy. RNA transcripts yielded amplified TCR beta CDR3 regions. In the first-round RT-PCR of the TCR CDR3, the HTBI primer set was used. TCRdb recomputed calls from the multiplex PCR reads with MiXCR, one row per CDR3 protein. The sample consists of under 550,000 distinct CDR3 sequences, nearly 20% of them appearing once. Material: blood. These receptors were collected from a middle-aged man with Graves' ophthalmopathy.

This chain links TRBV7-3 with TRBJ2-7; maybe TRBD2 (6 bases). The CDR3 has 13 amino acids. The germline V gene encodes CDR1 SGHTA and CDR2 FQGTGA. Trimming left V 5 bases short and J 5 bases short, with 13 bases between. The CDR3 is CASSPQTSNEQYF. CDR3 coding DNA: TGTGCCAGCAGCCCACAGACTAGTAACGAGCAGTACTTC.

The CDR3 coding sequence is TGTGCCAGCAAAATTGAAGGGCGACTATCAGACGTCCTGACTTTC. Amino acid sequence: CASKIEGRLSDVLTF. The J gene is TRBJ2-6, the V gene TRBV7-9; D is possibly TRBD2 (5 bases). In germline, CDR1 is SEHNR, CDR2 FQNEAQ (reference sequence). The CDR3 is 15 residues long. The V end was cut by 7 bases, the J end by 11 bases, with 21 bases between.

Notes on this clonotype: A read error may produce the germline difference seen at one junction end. The chain is built from TRBV28 and TRBJ2-7; tentative D call: TRBD1 (6 bases). The CDR3 consists of 13 residues. Per germline, CDR1 MDHEN and CDR2 SYDVKM. CDR3 DNA sequence: TGTGCCAGCCGACAGGTTGGTTCCTTCGAGCAGTACTTC. The encoded protein is CASRQVGSFEQYF. The complete variable domain, with remaining parts taken from reference TRBV28 and TRBJ2-7, reads DVKVTQSSRYLVKRTGEKVFLECVQDMDHENMFWYRQDPGLGLRLIYFSYDVKMKEKGDIPEGYSVSREKKERFSLILESASTNQTSMYLCASRQVGSFEQYFGPGTRLTVT.

This clonotype was found a few times. This chain joins TRBV9 and TRBJ2-3; TRBD2 agrees at 12 bases. This CDR3 contains 16 residues. Germline CDR1 SGDLS, CDR2 YYNGEE. Germline trimming cut 0 bases from V and 6 bases from J; bases unmatched to any gene: 5. The CDR3: CASSVGATSGGDTQYF. CDR3 bases: TGTGCCAGCAGCGTAGGTGCGACTAGCGGGGGTGATACGCAGTATTTT. The entire variable domain, with the rest obtained from reference TRBV9 and TRBJ2-3, is as follows: DSGVTQTPKHLITATGQRVTLRCSPRSGDLSVYWYQQSLDQGLQFLIQYYNGEERAKGNILERFSAQQFPDLHSELNLSSLELGDSALYFCASSVGATSGGDTQYFGPGTRLTVL.

Only a few counts were recorded for this clonotype. V is TRBV24-1 and J is TRBJ2-1; possible D gene TRBD1, 6 bases. The CDR3 spans 14 residues. Trimming removed 3 bases from V and 4 bases from J, with 9 bases in between. From germline, CDR1 is KGHDR and CDR2 SFDVKD. As DNA, the CDR3 is TGTGCCACCAGTGATGAAACAGGGTACAATGAGCAGTTCTTC. It is translated as CATSDETGYNEQFF.

There are many counts of this clonotype. This chain uses TRBV2 with TRBJ1-5, with 7 bases fitting TRBD1. V lost 4 bases and J lost 6; bases outside the gene matches: 9. The germline V gene encodes CDR1 SNHLY and CDR2 FYNNEI. The CDR3 contains 15 residues. CDR3 loop: CASSAGTADIQPQHF. In DNA form, the CDR3 reads TGTGCCAGCAGTGCCGGGACAGCGGACATTCAGCCCCAGCATTTT.

Note on this clonotype: A single base separates this from a much larger clone, so it may be a read error. The gene calls are TRBV11-2 and TRBJ1-5; D unclear. Germline values: CDR1 SGHAT, CDR2 FQNNGV. CDR3 size: 17 residues. CDR3 in DNA: TGTGCCAGCAGCCTCACCGCTCAGGAGCATAGCGATCAGCCCCAGCATTTT. Residues: CASSLTAQEHSDQPQHF.

V usage is TRBV18 and J usage is TRBJ2-7, with D maybe TRBD1 (5 bases). The germline gives CDR1 KGHSH, CDR2 LQKENI. V lost 3 bases and J lost 5, with 11 bases in between. The CDR3 covers 13 residues. The CDR3: CASSPGQSNEQYF. In nucleotides, the CDR3 is TGTGCCAGCTCACCCGGACAATCCAACGAGCAGTACTTC.

The gene calls are TRBV5-1 and TRBJ2-2; D is ambiguous. The ends were cut back, 4 bases at V and 4 bases at J, with 11 bases in the middle. The germline CDR1 and CDR2 sequences are SGHRS and YFSETQ. The CDR3 is 14 amino acids. The CDR3 region is CASSPGPTTGELFF. CDR3 sequence (DNA): TGCGCCAGCAGCCCGGGCCCGACCACCGGGGAGCTGTTTTTT. The full variable domain, in which reference TRBV5-1 and TRBJ2-2 provide the parts outside the CDR3, is KAGVTQTPRYLIKTRGQQVTLSCSPISGHRSVSWYQQTPGQGLQFLFEYFSETQRNKGNFPGRFSGRQFSNSRSEMNVSTLELGDSALYLCASSPGPTTGELFFGEGSRLTVL.

The genes are TRBV5-6 and TRBJ2-5, with 8 positions matching TRBD1. Germline loops: CDR1 SGHDT, CDR2 YYEEEE. Trimming removed 2 bases from V and 3 bases from J; junction bases left unmatched: 6. CDR3 length: 15 amino acids. DNA for the CDR3: TGTGCCAGCAGCTTTACAGGGGGACACGAAGAGACCCAGTACTTC. It specifies CASSFTGGHEETQYF.

The chain recombines TRBV20-1 with TRBJ1-6, with D unresolved. Looked up from germline, CDR1 is DFQATT and CDR2 is SNEGSKA (reference sequence). The CDR3 extends over 14 amino acids. V shed 5 bases and J shed 1 base, with 9 bases lying between them. The CDR3, as DNA: TGCAGTGCTTCTATAGGGTCCTATAATTCACCCCTCCACTTT. Protein sequence: CSASIGSYNSPLHF.

This clonotype has just a few counts. The chain carries TRBV5-1 and TRBJ2-3; D not resolved. The CDR3 is made up of 16 amino acids. Germline-derived CDR1 and CDR2 are SGHRS and YFSETQ. Deletions cut 4 bases from V and 0 bases from J, with 15 bases between. The CDR3 loop reads CASSLRGRPSTDTQYF. The CDR3 nucleotides are TGCGCCAGCAGCCTTCGAGGCAGGCCGAGCACAGATACGCAGTATTTT.

The chain couples TRBV5-1 to TRBJ2-3; D is undetermined. Germline V gene lookup returns CDR1 SGHRS and CDR2 YFSETQ. The germline V and J ends were trimmed by 4 bases and 0 bases, with 9 bases remaining between them. This CDR3 comprises 14 residues. The CDR3 is CASSNRRSTDTQYF. CDR3 nucleotides: TGCGCCAGCAGCAATCGCAGGAGCACAGATACGCAGTATTTT.

There are many counts of this clonotype. Here the CDR3 DNA reads TGTGCCAGCAGCGAGGGACAGGGGACGGGTAGGCAAGCTTTCTTT. This encodes CASSEGQGTGRQAFF. This chain links TRBV2 with TRBJ1-1, with 10 bases matching TRBD1. The germline CDR1 and CDR2 sequences are SNHLY and FYNNEI. This CDR3 spans 15 amino acids. The V segment lost 6 bases and the J segment 9 bases; nucleotides outside the gene matches: 13.

This clonotype was counted at least ten times. CDR3 protein: CASSPGAGETQYF. CDR3 sequence (DNA): TGTGCCAGTTCTCCGGGGGCGGGAGAGACCCAGTACTTC. The genes are TRBV6-1 and TRBJ2-5; tentatively, D is TRBD1 or TRBD2 (6 bases each). V was trimmed by 9 bases and J by 4 bases, leaving 15 bases between them. This CDR3 region has 13 residues. Looked up from germline, CDR1 is MNHNS and CDR2 is SASEGT.

This clonotype was recorded many times. The chain's CDR3 is CAIHSQGAGNQPQHF. The CDR3 nucleotides are TGTGCCATCCACTCACAGGGGGCAGGGAATCAGCCCCAGCATTTT. The V and J genes are TRBV6-1 and TRBJ1-5; 9 nucleotides match TRBD1. J was trimmed by 4 bases and V by 10 bases; bases with no gene match: 11. The CDR3 has 15 amino acids. Germline values: CDR1 MNHNS, CDR2 SASEGT.

Only a few counts were recorded for this clonotype. A read error is possible here, since a much larger clone lies one base away. J is TRBJ2-1 and V is TRBV2; 16 nucleotides line up with TRBD2. CDR1 and CDR2 from the germline V gene are SNHLY and FYNNEI. The CDR3 sequence is 19 residues long. The CDR3 protein is CASSEPGLAGGSSYNERFF. For the CDR3, the DNA is TGTGCCAGCAGTGAACCGGGACTAGCGGGAGGGAGCTCCTACAATGAGCGGTTCTTC.

This chain uses TRBV10-3 with TRBJ2-1; no reliable D call. CDR1 and CDR2 from the germline V gene are ENHRY and SYGVKD. The CDR3 is 13 amino acids. Between the trimmed V and J ends, which lost 7 bases and 0 bases, there was a span of 7 bases. The DNA for the CDR3 is TGTGCCATCAACACCGGCTCCTACAATGAGCAGTTCTTC. Translating gives CAINTGSYNEQFF.

The rearrangement uses TRBV7-9 and TRBJ1-4; 10 nucleotides match TRBD1. This CDR3 is 14 amino acids long. Per the germline V gene, CDR1 is SEHNR and CDR2 is FQNEAQ (reference sequence). V was pared by 5 bases and J by 13 bases, with 10 bases of the junction left unmatched. CDR3 coding DNA: TGTGCCAGCAGCGCGGGGGACAGGGGTGTACGACTGTTTTTT. As protein: CASSAGDRGVRLFF.